The clone carrying this T cell receptor (beta chain) was counted a single time. The sample belongs to a study of control samples from healthy donors and cancer patients. The table came from immunoSEQ multiplex PCR; TCRdb's copy has only in-frame clones and leaves some out. The table has approximately 120,000 clones, 80% to 90% seen once. CDR1 SGHDN and CDR2 FVKESK come from the germline V gene. Between the trimmed V and J ends, which lost 4 bases and 0 bases, there was a span of 10 bases. The CDR3 totals 14 residues. The clonotype was recovered from a woman between 45 and 60 years old in good health. The rearrangement uses TRBV14 and TRBJ2-7; no firm D call. The sequenced sample consisted of blood. The CDR3 here is CASSPSASSYEQYF. CDR3 nucleotides: TGTGCCAGCAGCCCCTCAGCCTCCTCCTACGAGCAGTACTTC.